This T cell receptor (beta chain) stems from a study of blood T cell repertoires in COVID-19. Study as a whole: Acute-phase and convalescent COVID-19 samples originated in the United States, Italy and Spain. Nucleic acid was either cDNA or gDNA, and it came from T cells, B-cell-depleted T cells, or PBMCs.

CDR1 and CDR2 (germline): SGHDT, YYEEEE. J gave up 5 bases and V 4 bases, and 12 bases lay outside the gene matches. The CDR3 is 17 amino acids. Per the original methods: Reference gene primer amplification in the assay estimated nucleated cell counts. Clones were sequenced by immunoSEQ multiplex PCR, and TCRdb holds only the in-frame ones, with some missing. The D gene and trimming were derived from the DNA, and the V and J assignments and clone size from that table. The data show some 220,000 clones, approximately 84% seen once. This chain connects TRBV5-6 to TRBJ1-4; 9 positions agree with TRBD1. Input material: peripheral blood. The origin of this receptor is a man over 45 who had recovered from COVID-19. DNA of the CDR3: TGTGCCAGCAGCCGGACAGGGGTCGGATCCCGGAATGAAAAACTGTTTTTT. Protein: CASSRTGVGSRNEKLFF.